The present T cell receptor (beta chain) was sequenced within a study of T cells in Graves' hyperthyroidism and ophthalmopathy. V dropped 4 bases and J dropped 4 bases, with 11 bases sitting between them. Germline CDR1 is GTSNPN and CDR2 is SVGIG (reference sequence). CDR3 size: 13 residues. Amplification yielded TCR beta CDR3 regions, with RNA transcripts as the source. TCR CDR3 regions were first amplified by RT-PCR with HTBI primers. TCRdb independently ran MiXCR on the multiplex PCR reads; one entry per CDR3 protein. The sample records approximately 710,000 distinct CDR3 sequences, roughly 17% being singletons. This clonotype was seen ten or more times.

Material: blood. This clonotype originated in a man aged 50 to 59 with Graves' hyperthyroidism. The chain joins TRBV30 to TRBJ1-5; D is possibly TRBD1 (6 bases). CDR3: CAWTGDSNQPQHF. In DNA, the CDR3 is TGTGCCTGGACAGGGGATTCGAATCAGCCCCAGCATTTT.